The entry below describes one T cell receptor (beta chain). These data originate in a study of T cell responses to AZD1222 COVID-19 vaccine. V lost 4 bases, J lost 5 bases, and 19 bases lay in between. Germline V gene data show CDR1 as SNHLY and CDR2 as FYNNEI. The CDR3 has 16 residues. TCRdb's copy holds only in-frame clones and misses some; the assay was immunoSEQ multiplex PCR. The sample contains about 100,000 clones, roughly 85% of which appear only once. The V and J genes are TRBV2 and TRBJ2-3; D is unclear. The TCR originated in an adult in good health. Sample: peripheral blood, taken on day 0 of AZD1222 vaccination. CDR3 in amino acids: CASSVRPSRSGDTQYF. The DNA of the CDR3 is TGTGCCAGCAGTGTTCGGCCTAGTAGGTCCGGAGATACGCAGTATTTT.